The 22 T cell receptor beta chains listed next were all sequenced from one sample in a study of identical twins. One entry per CDR3 protein results from TCRdb running MiXCR on the 5' RACE reads. This sample yields about 1.7 million distinct CDR3 sequences, of which less than 40% are seen a single time; 0.27% belongs to the top ten. Sequenced input: cord blood. The receptors derive from a newborn girl in good health.

Of note for this clonotype: The junction and the germline gene differ at one end; a read error may be behind it. J is TRBJ2-7 and V is TRBV24-1; D unclear. The length of the CDR3 is 13 residues. The germline V gene has CDR1 KGHDR and CDR2 SFDVKD. CDR3 amino acids: CATSDLQNYEQSF. In DNA, the CDR3 is TGTGCCACCAGTGATTTACAGAACTACGAGCAGTCCTTC.

Here the CDR3 reads CASSLGASRSYEQYF. CDR3 sequence (DNA): TGTGCCAGCAGCTTAGGGGCAAGTCGGTCCTACGAGCAGTACTTC. This chain joins TRBV11-2 and TRBJ2-7; no firm D call. V was cut by 1 base and J by 1 base, with 11 bases left in between. Germline CDR1 SGHAT, CDR2 FQNNGV. The CDR3 is 15 residues long.

V and J are TRBV5-5 and TRBJ2-1, with 8 bases that match TRBD2. Germline V gene lookup returns CDR1 SGHKS and CDR2 YYEKEE (reference sequence). The CDR3 covers 16 residues. The V gene end was trimmed by 0 bases and the J gene end by 5 bases; junction bases not matched to a gene: 7. The CDR3 nucleotides are TGTGCCAGCAGCTTGGTAGGCGGGGGGCGGAACAATGAGCAGTTCTTC. It specifies CASSLVGGGRNNEQFF.

The rearrangement links TRBV10-3 to TRBJ2-3; D gene ambiguous. V was cut by 0 bases and J by 3 bases, with 7 bases left in between. The CDR3 runs 14 residues. The V gene's germline CDR1 is ENHRY and CDR2 SYGVKD. CDR3 DNA: TGTGCCATCAGTGAGTCTCGGCAGACAGATACGCAGTATTTT. This encodes CAISESRQTDTQYF.

This clonotype was counted a few times. The chain links TRBV28 to TRBJ2-7, with TRBD2 identical over 7 bases. This CDR3 region has 14 residues. The germline V gene has CDR1 MDHEN and CDR2 SYDVKM. The V and J ends lost 4 bases and 4 bases, in that order; junction bases with no gene match: 7. The DNA of the CDR3 is TGTGCCAGCAGTTCCCGGACTAGAGTTTACGAGCAGTACTTC. Its protein is CASSSRTRVYEQYF.

V usage is TRBV20-1 and J usage is TRBJ2-1, with a weak D call TRBD1 (6 bases). The CDR3 contains 14 residues. Germline assignment: CDR1 DFQATT and CDR2 SNEGSKA (reference sequence). Trimming removed 5 bases at V and 3 bases at J, with 14 bases between. CDR3 DNA: TGCAGTGCTCTTAAAGGGGGACGCTACAATGAGCAGTTCTTC. Its protein is CSALKGGRYNEQFF.

CDR3 bases: TGTGCCAGCACCAAACCCCTTACAGGGGGCTCGTTCTGGGAGACCCAGTACTTC. It encodes CASTKPLTGGSFWETQYF. The chain combines TRBV12-3 or TRBV12-4 with TRBJ2-5, with TRBD1 identical over 9 bases. CDR3 length: 18 amino acids. V gave up 7 bases and J gave up 5 bases; unmatched junction bases: 20.

V usage is TRBV5-1 and J usage is TRBJ2-7; D not certain. Germline V gene data show CDR1 as SGHRS and CDR2 as YFSETQ. Deletions cut 0 bases from V and 0 bases from J, with 13 bases between. The length of the CDR3 is 16 residues. The DNA for the CDR3 is TGCGCCAGCAGCTTGGGGCCCCAGACGGTCTCCTACGAGCAGTACTTC. Translated, it gives CASSLGPQTVSYEQYF.

This clonotype was counted only a few times. The chain couples TRBV5-1 to TRBJ2-1; TRBD2 aligns across 7 bases. V trimming: 0 bases; J trimming: 4 bases; junction bases outside the gene matches: 4. CDR3 length: 15 residues. Per germline, CDR1 SGHRS and CDR2 YFSETQ. The CDR3 DNA sequence: TGCGCCAGCAGCTTGGGCCCAGCGGGGTACAATGAGCAGTTCTTC. Its protein is CASSLGPAGYNEQFF.

The chain combines TRBV5-1 with TRBJ2-4; no firm D call. Trimming pared 0 bases from V and 13 bases from J, leaving 17 bases between. Germline assignment: CDR1 SGHRS and CDR2 YFSETQ. There are 14 residues in the CDR3. This CDR3 reads CASSLGAASYVQYF. The CDR3 coding sequence is TGCGCCAGCAGCTTGGGGGCGGCGTCCTACGTGCAGTACTTC.

The rearrangement uses TRBV5-1 and TRBJ2-1, with D uncertain. V was pared by 1 base and J by 8 bases, with 7 bases between. Germline V gives CDR1 SGHRS, CDR2 YFSETQ. The CDR3 extends over 12 amino acids. CDR3 protein: CASSLYLDEQFF. The CDR3 DNA reads TGCGCCAGCAGCTTGTATCTCGATGAGCAGTTCTTC.

Comment on this clonotype: At one end, the junction sequence differs from germline, possibly due to a read error. V is TRBV27 and J is TRBJ1-4; D gene uncertain. The CDR3 sequence is 17 residues long. The germline gives CDR1 MNHEY, CDR2 SMNVEV (reference sequence). The CDR3 sequence is CASSLSRGEARNGKLFF. For the CDR3, the DNA is TGTGCCAGCAGTTTATCTCGCGGTGAGGCAAGGAATGGAAAACTGTTTTTT.

The chain carries TRBV5-1 and TRBJ2-1; D might be TRBD1 (5 bases). CDR3 length equals 16 residues. Germline V gives CDR1 SGHRS, CDR2 YFSETQ. V was trimmed by 0 bases and J by 2 bases, leaving 12 bases between them. The CDR3 protein is CASSLGRQGPYNEQFF. CDR3 bases: TGCGCCAGCAGCTTGGGTCGTCAGGGCCCCTACAATGAGCAGTTCTTC.

In its sample, this clonotype was seen once. V gene TRBV29-1 combines with J gene TRBJ2-1; the match to TRBD2 covers 11 bases. The V segment lost 3 bases and the J segment 9 bases; nucleotides outside the gene matches: 1. The CDR3 spans 12 residues. Germline V gives CDR1 SQVTM, CDR2 ANQGSEA. The CDR3: CSVDLAGGEQFF. DNA for the CDR3: TGCAGCGTTGACCTAGCGGGAGGTGAGCAGTTCTTC.

This clonotype has just a few counts. This rearrangement joins TRBV6-5 to TRBJ1-1; no clear D gene. Germline assignment: CDR1 MNHEY and CDR2 SVGAGI. V shed 2 bases and J shed 5 bases, with 9 bases lying between them. The CDR3 sequence is 13 residues long. The CDR3, as DNA: TGTGCCAGCAGTTACGAGGGAGAGACTGAAGCTTTCTTT. Its protein product is CASSYEGETEAFF.

Concerning this clonotype: A much larger clone differs by one base, so this may be a read error. The chain employs TRBV10-3 and TRBJ2-7; perhaps TRBD2 as D (6 bases). The CDR3 consists of 12 residues. Germline-derived CDR1 and CDR2 are ENHRY and SYGVKD. The CDR3 loop reads CAISEGGDERYF. Here the CDR3 DNA reads TGTGCCATCAGTGAGGGAGGGGACGAGCGGTACTTC.

This clonotype has more than one count but fewer than ten. The chain joins TRBV20-1 to TRBJ1-1; tentatively, D is TRBD1 (5 bases). This CDR3 has 13 residues. Trimming left V 6 bases short and J 4 bases short, with 15 bases between. Germline V gene data show CDR1 as DFQATT and CDR2 as SNEGSKA (reference sequence). CDR3: CSAPKGQGTEAFF. DNA for the CDR3: TGCAGTGCCCCAAAGGGGCAGGGCACTGAAGCTTTCTTT.

The table lists this clonotype with a few counts. This chain uses TRBV27 with TRBJ2-3; 10 bases are shared with TRBD2. Germline V gene data show CDR1 as MNHEY and CDR2 as SMNVEV (reference sequence). V lost 2 bases, J lost 4 bases, and 3 bases stayed unmatched. The CDR3 has 15 amino acids. The CDR3 DNA reads as TGTGCCAGCAGTTTAAGCGGGAGGGTCGCAGATACGCAGTATTTT. It translates to CASSLSGRVADTQYF.

Only a few counts were recorded for this clonotype. The chain is built from TRBV29-1 and TRBJ2-1; TRBD1 matches 8 bases. The length of the CDR3 is 13 residues. V lost 1 base and J lost 7; bases outside the gene matches: 3. From germline, CDR1 is SQVTM and CDR2 ANQGSEA. The CDR3 DNA reads TGCAGCGTTGAAGGGGACAGGCGGAATGAGCAGTTCTTC. Translating gives CSVEGDRRNEQFF.

The CDR3 bases are TGTGCCAGCAGCTCAGACGGCGGGGGGGCGGGGGATACGCAGTATTTT. Protein sequence: CASSSDGGGAGDTQYF. This chain links TRBV9 with TRBJ2-3, with 9 bases lining up with TRBD2. This CDR3 comprises 16 residues. J gave up 6 bases and V 4 bases, and 12 bases lay outside the gene matches. The germline V gene encodes CDR1 SGDLS and CDR2 YYNGEE.

The V gene is TRBV28, the J gene TRBJ2-1, with D unresolved. Germline V gene lookup returns CDR1 MDHEN and CDR2 SYDVKM. The V gene lost 6 bases and the J gene lost 8 bases, with 17 bases spanning the gap. The CDR3 has 14 residues. The chain's CDR3 is CASRPPGILDEQFF. DNA for the CDR3: TGTGCCAGCAGGCCCCCGGGCATATTGGATGAGCAGTTCTTC. The entire variable domain, with the rest obtained from reference TRBV28 and TRBJ2-1, is as follows: DVKVTQSSRYLVKRTGEKVFLECVQDMDHENMFWYRQDPGLGLRLIYFSYDVKMKEKGDIPEGYSVSREKKERFSLILESASTNQTSMYLCASRPPGILDEQFFGPGTRLTVL.

At least ten counts were recorded for this clonotype. The chain has TRBV28 and TRBJ1-2; D remains ambiguous. V was shortened by 3 bases and J by 4 bases, with 6 bases between the two germline ends. Germline CDR1 and CDR2: MDHEN and SYDVKM. The CDR3 totals 12 residues. The CDR3 DNA reads TGTGCCAGCAGTTTTAACGGCTATGGCTACACCTTC. Encoded protein: CASSFNGYGYTF.